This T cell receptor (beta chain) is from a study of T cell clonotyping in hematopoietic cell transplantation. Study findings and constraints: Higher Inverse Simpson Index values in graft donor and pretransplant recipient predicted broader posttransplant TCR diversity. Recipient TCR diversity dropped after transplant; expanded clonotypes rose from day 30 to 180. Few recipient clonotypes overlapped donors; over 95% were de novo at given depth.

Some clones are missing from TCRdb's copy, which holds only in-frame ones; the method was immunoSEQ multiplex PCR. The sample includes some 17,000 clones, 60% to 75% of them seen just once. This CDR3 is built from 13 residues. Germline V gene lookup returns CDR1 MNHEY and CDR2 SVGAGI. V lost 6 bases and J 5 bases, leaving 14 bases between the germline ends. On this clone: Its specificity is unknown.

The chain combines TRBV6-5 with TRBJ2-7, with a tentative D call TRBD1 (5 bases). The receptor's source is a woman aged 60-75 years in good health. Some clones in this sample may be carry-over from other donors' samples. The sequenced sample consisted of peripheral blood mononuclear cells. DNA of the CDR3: TGTGCCAGCAGACCCGTCCAGGGCCACGAGCAGTACTTC. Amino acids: CASRPVQGHEQYF.